This T cell receptor beta chain came from a study of chemoradiotherapy in HPV16-positive cancers. Whole-study context: A couple of HPV16-positive patients' cells yielded candidate HPV-specific clones and common motifs. Overall study results and limits: Non-HPV-specific T cells did not expand in tumors during treatment, whereas candidate HPV-specific clones and E7-related motifs did. Better recurrence-free survival went with HPV-responsive T-cell expansion in HPV16-positive patients.

Of note for this clone: Its antigen is unknown.

The repertoire was sequenced with immunoSEQ multiplex PCR; TCRdb's copy has only in-frame clones and lacks some. The sample includes about 1,500 clones, around 90% seen only once; the top ten take around 7.9%. Samples were taken several times over chemoradiotherapy. Trimming took off 5 bases at V and 4 bases at J, with 12 bases between the two ends. In germline, CDR1 is LNHDA, CDR2 SQIVND (reference sequence). This CDR3 contains 14 residues. The chain uses TRBV19 and TRBJ2-1; D is possibly TRBD1 (6 bases). This material consisted of tumor tissue, taken from a patient who underwent chemoradiotherapy. This sequence originates from a human donor with HPV-associated anogenital cancer. This CDR3 is CASSGQPPYNEQFF. Written as DNA, the CDR3 is TGTGCCAGTAGTGGACAGCCACCTTACAATGAGCAGTTCTTC.